The 11 T cell receptor beta chains given below trace back to one sample, sequenced in a study of shared clonotypes between healthy human individuals. The data were produced by immunoSEQ multiplex PCR, yet TCRdb's version contains in-frame clones alone and is incomplete. The table lists about 2.1 million clones, roughly 95% of them singletons. CD45RO negativity and positive selection for CCR7 defined naive CD8 cells, a population that excluded terminally differentiated effector memory CD45RA+ cells. The sequenced sample was naive CD8+ T cells from PBMCs. The receptors were gathered from a young man in good health. Some clones in this sample may be carry-over from other donors' samples.

DNA for the CDR3: TGTGCCAGCAGTACCTCCCGGTCGTTTGGCACTGAAGCTTTCTTT. Translating it yields CASSTSRSFGTEAFF. The rearrangement joins TRBV6-5 to TRBJ1-1; D not certain. V gave up 5 bases and J gave up 4 bases, with 17 bases separating them. CDR1 is MNHEY, CDR2 SVGAGI, per germline. The CDR3 loop spans 15 amino acids.

The rearrangement uses TRBV19 and TRBJ1-2, with 10 bases aligning to TRBD1. V shed 4 bases and J 6 bases; nucleotides not matched to a gene: 8. CDR1 LNHDA and CDR2 SQIVND come from the germline V gene (reference sequence). This CDR3 region has 15 residues. CDR3 sequence: CASSTVSTGGDGYTF. DNA for the CDR3: TGTGCCAGTAGTACCGTATCGACAGGGGGCGATGGCTACACCTTC. Using reference TRBV19 and TRBJ1-2 for the parts outside the CDR3, the full variable domain is DGGITQSPKYLFRKEGQNVTLSCEQNLNHDAMYWYRQDPGQGLRLIYYSQIVNDFQKGDIAEGYSVSREKKESFPLTVTSAQKNPTAFYLCASSTVSTGGDGYTFGSGTRLTVV.

The gene calls are TRBV9 and TRBJ2-5; D unclear. The CDR3 length is 12 residues. Between the trimmed V and J ends, which lost 4 bases and 11 bases, there was a span of 15 bases. Germline CDR1 is SGDLS and CDR2 is YYNGEE. CDR3 residues: CASSLLAGVQYF. CDR3 sequence (DNA): TGTGCCAGCAGCCTCCTGGCTGGCGTGCAGTACTTC.

V is TRBV5-1 and J is TRBJ1-4; D possibly corresponds to TRBD1 (5 bases). CDR3 length: 14 amino acids. CDR1 and CDR2 (germline): SGHRS, YFSETQ. V lost 0 bases, J lost 3 bases, and 6 bases lay in between. This CDR3 is CASSLDRPNEKLFF. The CDR3 nucleotides read TGCGCCAGCAGCTTGGACAGGCCTAATGAAAAACTGTTTTTT. Using reference TRBV5-1 and TRBJ1-4 for the parts outside the CDR3, the full variable domain is KAGVTQTPRYLIKTRGQQVTLSCSPISGHRSVSWYQQTPGQGLQFLFEYFSETQRNKGNFPGRFSGRQFSNSRSEMNVSTLELGDSALYLCASSLDRPNEKLFFGSGTQLSVL.

This chain uses TRBV18 with TRBJ2-5; 9 bases map to TRBD2. The CDR3 loop spans 18 amino acids. CDR1 is KGHSH and CDR2 is LQKENI in the germline V gene. J was trimmed by 3 bases and V by 0 bases; bases with no gene match: 11. The CDR3 protein is CASSPPGLAGLGKETQYF. Written as DNA, the CDR3 is TGTGCCAGCTCACCACCCGGTCTAGCGGGACTTGGGAAAGAGACCCAGTACTTC.

The chain links TRBV6-5 to TRBJ1-2, with 7 bases that match TRBD1. With V trimmed by 2 bases and J by 4 bases, 10 bases remained unmatched. Germline V gene data show CDR1 as MNHEY and CDR2 as SVGAGI. CDR3 size: 16 residues. CDR3 DNA sequence: TGTGCCAGCAGTTACATTGGGATGACAGGGACCTATGGCTACACCTTC. Translating gives CASSYIGMTGTYGYTF.

This CDR3 reads CASSLNSGNIDTQYF. As DNA, the CDR3 is TGTGCCAGCAGTTTGAACTCCGGAAATATAGATACGCAGTATTTT. The chain links TRBV27 to TRBJ2-3; D gene unclear. Germline V gene lookup returns CDR1 MNHEY and CDR2 SMNVEV (reference sequence). There are 15 residues in the CDR3. Trimming left V 3 bases short and J 5 bases short, with 15 bases between.

This clone was found once. The chain carries TRBV7-9 and TRBJ1-1; weak D call: TRBD1 (6 bases). V shed 11 bases and J shed 6 bases, with 22 bases lying between them. CDR1 and CDR2 from the germline V gene are SEHNR and FQNEAQ (reference sequence). The CDR3 totals 14 residues. CDR3 sequence: CAGDRTGTEAEAFF. In DNA, the CDR3 is TGTGCCGGGGACCGAACAGGGACGGAAGCTGAAGCTTTCTTT.

As to this clone: Other DNA sequences in the sample encode the same CDR3. V usage is TRBV27 and J usage is TRBJ2-7, with D perhaps matching TRBD1 (6 bases). The germline V and J ends were trimmed by 0 bases and 3 bases, with 6 bases remaining between them. In germline, CDR1 is MNHEY, CDR2 SMNVEV (reference sequence). The CDR3 has 13 residues. DNA of the CDR3: TGTGCCAGCAGTTTATCAGGGGGCTACGAGCAGTACTTC. It translates to CASSLSGGYEQYF.

Concerning this clone: Within the sample, other DNA sequences also encode this same CDR3. The rearrangement uses TRBV6-5 and TRBJ1-5; the match to TRBD1 covers 8 bases. Germline CDR1 is MNHEY and CDR2 is SVGAGI. CDR3 length: 15 residues. With 5 bases clipped from V and 2 bases from J, the junction kept 5 bases outside the gene matches. The CDR3 sequence: CASSPDRGGNQPQHF. The CDR3 DNA is TGTGCCAGCAGTCCAGACAGGGGAGGCAATCAGCCCCAGCATTTT.

With respect to this clone: Other DNA sequences in the same sample also yield this CDR3. The genes are TRBV5-6 and TRBJ2-7, with D possibly matching TRBD2 (5 bases). V lost 4 bases to trimming and J lost 3 bases, with 11 bases between them. From germline, CDR1 is SGHDT and CDR2 YYEEEE. This CDR3 spans 13 amino acids. The CDR3 nucleotides are TGTGCCAGCAGCCCCGTTGGGAGCTACGAGCAGTACTTC. Its translation: CASSPVGSYEQYF.